The present T cell receptor (beta chain) was sequenced within a study of chemoradiotherapy in HPV16-positive cancers. Study-wide context: Functional T-cell assays on a couple of HPV16-positive patients' cells defined candidate HPV-specific clones and common TCR motifs. Overall study findings and caveats: Candidate HPV-specific clones and E7-related TCR motifs grew in tumor during treatment.

The assay was immunoSEQ multiplex PCR, and TCRdb's table has in-frame clones only and misses some. The repertoire consists of tens of thousands of clones, with roughly 86% occurring once and the leading ten covering 2.1%. As for this clone: The antigen is undetermined.

CDR1 and CDR2 (germline): SGHVS, FNYEAQ. The CDR3 contains 15 residues. The ends were cut back, 1 base at V and 2 bases at J, with 12 bases in the middle. Specimen: blood, collected from a patient who underwent chemoradiotherapy. The rearrangement joins TRBV7-6 to TRBJ2-7; tentatively, D is TRBD1 or TRBD2 (5 bases each). The receptor was isolated from a human donor with HPV-associated anogenital cancer. As DNA, the CDR3 is TGTGCCAGCAGCTTAGTTGGGGGAACGACCTACGAGCAGTACTTC. Amino acids: CASSLVGGTTYEQYF.